Presented here are 5 T cell receptor beta chains from one specimen sequenced in a study of vaccination effects on CD4 cells after COVID-19. Expansion with viral peptide pools was applied to antigen-specific CD4+ T cells by the ViraFEST assay prior to sequencing. When more than 9 days of culture had elapsed, CD4+ T cells were isolated. Each participant received a vaccine that was either BNT162b2 or mRNA-1273, given as two doses. Profiled with immunoSEQ multiplex PCR; TCRdb holds only in-frame clones, not every one. The repertoire holds approximately 61,000 clones, with approximately 73% as singletons. These receptors have no known antigen. This material consisted of CD4+ T cells from PBMCs cultured with HCoV-229E spike peptides, taken after COVID-19 vaccination. The origin of the receptors is a human donor who received a COVID-19 vaccine.

V gene TRBV6-5 combines with J gene TRBJ2-3; D is possibly TRBD1 or TRBD2 (5 bases each). This CDR3 region has 14 residues. Germline assignment: CDR1 MNHEY and CDR2 SVGAGI. V was cut by 6 bases and J by 4 bases, with 14 bases left in between. The CDR3 DNA follows: TGTGCCAGCAGCCGGGACCTCAGCGCAGATACGCAGTATTTT. It yields the protein CASSRDLSADTQYF.

This chain joins TRBV2 and TRBJ2-2; D gene uncertain. The V end lost 4 bases, the J end lost 7 bases, and 16 bases lay between the germline ends. The CDR3 sequence is 15 residues long. Germline loops: CDR1 SNHLY, CDR2 FYNNEI. The CDR3 DNA reads as TGTGCCAGCAGTGCCAGATACTCTACCAGCGGGGAGCTGTTTTTT. It encodes CASSARYSTSGELFF.

The V gene is TRBV4-3, the J gene TRBJ2-5; D perhaps matches TRBD2 (7 bases). This CDR3 has 13 amino acids. CDR1 and CDR2 from the germline V gene are LGHNA and YSLEER. Trimming left V 11 bases short and J 3 bases short, with 16 bases between. The CDR3: CAPSRGREETQYF. CDR3 nucleotides: TGCGCCCCGTCGCGGGGGCGGGAAGAGACCCAGTACTTC.

The chain links TRBV5-6 to TRBJ1-5; D call uncertain. V gave up 1 base and J gave up 6 bases, with 5 bases separating them. CDR1 is SGHDT, CDR2 YYEEEE, per germline. The CDR3 spans 12 residues. Here the CDR3 DNA reads TGTGCCAGCAGCTTGATCGGTCAGCCCCAGCATTTT. As protein: CASSLIGQPQHF.

The rearrangement uses TRBV7-2 and TRBJ2-6; maybe TRBD1 (6 bases). V was cut by 3 bases and J by 0 bases, with 12 bases left in between. CDR3 length equals 17 residues. Per germline, CDR1 SGHTA and CDR2 FQGNSA. The CDR3 spells CASSFTGSLSGANVLTF. The DNA of the CDR3 is TGTGCCAGCAGCTTTACAGGGTCACTCTCTGGGGCCAACGTCCTGACTTTC.